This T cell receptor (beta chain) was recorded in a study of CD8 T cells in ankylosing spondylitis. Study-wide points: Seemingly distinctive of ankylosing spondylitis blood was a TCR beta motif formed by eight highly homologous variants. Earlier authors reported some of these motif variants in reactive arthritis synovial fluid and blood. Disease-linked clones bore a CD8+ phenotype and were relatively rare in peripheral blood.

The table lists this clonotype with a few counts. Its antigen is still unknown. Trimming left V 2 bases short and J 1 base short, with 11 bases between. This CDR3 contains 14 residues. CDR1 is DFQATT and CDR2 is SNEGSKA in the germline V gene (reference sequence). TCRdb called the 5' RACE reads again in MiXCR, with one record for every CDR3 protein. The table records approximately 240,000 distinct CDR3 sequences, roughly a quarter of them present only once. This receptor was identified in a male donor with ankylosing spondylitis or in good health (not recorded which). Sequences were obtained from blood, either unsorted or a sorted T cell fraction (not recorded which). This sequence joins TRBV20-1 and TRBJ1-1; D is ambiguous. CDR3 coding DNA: TGCAGTGCTAGAAAAGGGCCACCGAACACTGAAGCTTTCTTT. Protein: CSARKGPPNTEAFF.